This TCR beta chain originates from a study of read filtering for tumor transcriptome and immune sequencing. As for the study in general: Whole-transcriptome libraries were prepared after DNase treatment.

The library was built from around 380 ng RNA with molecular barcoded adaptors for alpha/delta and beta/gamma chains. MiXCR, applied by TCRdb to the reads, yields one record per CDR3 protein. Of about 57,000 distinct CDR3 sequences in the sample, less than 25% were seen once. This clonotype is medium-sized in the sample. Its specificity is not known. General study points: IR-seq and RNA-seq agreed better without single-read clonotypes. Compared with RNA-seq, IR-seq gave much higher clonotype depth and reliability.

The CDR3 extends over 15 amino acids. Germline V CDR1 and CDR2: KGHSH, LQKENI. V dropped 2 bases and J dropped 7; count of bases not matched to a gene: 5. This receptor was identified in a donor aged 40 or over with multiple myeloma. The rearrangement links TRBV18 to TRBJ2-1, with 10 bases matching TRBD1. Sequenced input: a population of CD138-negative cells sorted from bone marrow. As DNA, the CDR3 is TGTGCCAGCTCACCAGAGACAGGGGGCTTAAATGAGCAGTTCTTC. Its translation is CASSPETGGLNEQFF.